Listed below are T cell receptor beta chains from one sample, sequenced in a study of cytomegalovirus exposure and HLA in healthy donors. The table came from immunoSEQ multiplex PCR; TCRdb's copy has only in-frame clones and leaves some out. The table lists about 130,000 clones, approximately 68% of them singletons. The sample was PBMCs. The receptors were sampled from a man aged 25-45 years in good health and CMV-seropositive. The CDR3 runs from the conserved cysteine through the conserved F or W. The order of the fields is clone size, J gene, V gene, D gene, CDR3 DNA, CDR3 protein. D genes are given only for firm matches. Rows may omit the clone size; those that give it use once, few, many or a size class.

>once|TRBJ2-2|TRBV7-9|NA
TGTGCCAGCAGCCCGGGGGATTACCGGGAGCTGTTTTTT
CASSPGDYRELFF
>NA|TRBJ2-1|TRBV5-8|TRBD2
TGTGCCAGCAGCTTGGGAGCGGGATATGAGCAGTTCTTC
CASSLGAGYEQFF
>NA|TRBJ2-2|TRBV7-9|NA
TGTGCCAGCAGCTTAGTGGGGAGAAGGCCAACTAAGAACACCGGGGAGCTGTTTTTT
CASSLVGRRPTKNTGELFF
>NA|TRBJ2-7|TRBV4-3|TRBD2
TGCGCCAGCAGCCTAACTAGCGCCTCCTACGAGCAGTACTTC
CASSLTSASYEQYF
>NA|TRBJ1-3|TRBV7-6|TRBD1
TGTGCCAGCAGCTTAGAGGTTAACCGCGACAGGGGGCCTGGAAACACCATATATTTT
CASSLEVNRDRGPGNTIYF
>NA|TRBJ1-2|TRBV6-5|TRBD1
TGTGCCAGCAGTATGGATGGACAGGGAGGGGGCTACACCTTC
CASSMDGQGGGYTF
>NA|TRBJ2-7|TRBV5-1|TRBD2
TGCGCCAGCCAATGGTTAGCGGGCCCACAATACGAGCAGTACTTC
CASQWLAGPQYEQYF
>NA|TRBJ1-3|TRBV6-1|TRBD1
TGTGCCAGCAGTGTCTACTACAGGGGTTCTGGAAACACCATATATTTT
CASSVYYRGSGNTIYF
>NA|TRBJ2-2|TRBV15|NA
TGTGCCACCAGCAAGAGATCCGGGGAGCTGTTTTTT
CATSKRSGELFF
>once|TRBJ2-2|TRBV7-3|NA
TGTGCCAGCAGCTTATCGGCCGGGGAGCTGTTTTTT
CASSLSAGELFF
>NA|TRBJ2-1|TRBV4-3|NA
TGCGCCAGCAGCCAAGAATGGGGCTTGACTCAGGAGCAGTTCTTC
CASSQEWGLTQEQFF
>NA|TRBJ2-3|TRBV5-1|TRBD2
TGCGCCAGCAGCTCCGAGGGCGGGAGCCCGTATTTT
CASSSEGGSPYF
>NA|TRBJ1-1|TRBV7-2|NA
TGTGCCAGCAGCCCATTCATGAACACTGAAGCTTTCTTT
CASSPFMNTEAFF
>few|TRBJ2-7|TRBV6-5|TRBD1
TGTGCCAGCAGGGGGGGGACAGGGCGGGAGCAGTACTTC
CASRGGTGREQYF
>NA|TRBJ2-5|TRBV28|NA
TGTGCCACTGGGGGGGCGGTCCAAGAGACCCAGTACTTC
CATGGAVQETQYF
>NA|TRBJ1-1|TRBV6-6|TRBD1
TGTGCCAGCAGTTACGGACAGGGGGACACTGAAGCTTTCTTT
CASSYGQGDTEAFF
>NA|TRBJ1-2|TRBV10-2|NA
TGCGCCAGCAGCGAGAGGGACTTCTATGGCTACACCTTC
CASSERDFYGYTF